One and the same sample provided the 25 T cell receptor beta chains below, sequenced in a study of T cell responses to AZD1222 COVID-19 vaccine. Clones were read by immunoSEQ multiplex PCR, and TCRdb kept only the in-frame ones, dropping some. The data contain under 150,000 clones, 80% to 95% of them singletons. The starting material was peripheral blood, obtained 28 days after the second AZD1222 dose. The receptors here all came from an adult who received the AZD1222 COVID-19 vaccine.

This sequence joins TRBV28 and TRBJ1-5; D may be TRBD1 (6 bases). Germline CDR1 reads MDHEN; CDR2 reads SYDVKM. This CDR3 spans 14 amino acids. Trimming took 6 bases from V and 6 from J, leaving 15 bases between them. CDR3 protein: CASRPFEGGQPQHF. The CDR3 DNA is TGTGCCAGCAGGCCTTTTGAAGGGGGTCAGCCCCAGCATTTT.

In regard to this clone: At the DNA level, this CDR3 is encoded by other sequences in the same sample as well. V gene TRBV7-3 combines with J gene TRBJ2-1; 13 positions agree with TRBD2. Germline CDR1 reads SGHTA; CDR2 reads FQGTGA. The CDR3 contains 15 residues. The V segment lost 5 bases and the J segment 4 bases; nucleotides outside the gene matches: 2. CDR3 residues: CASSLGLAGYNEQFF. In DNA, the CDR3 is TGTGCCAGCAGCCTGGGACTAGCGGGGTACAATGAGCAGTTCTTC.

This chain joins TRBV7-9 and TRBJ2-2, with D perhaps TRBD2 (6 bases). Germline CDR1 is SEHNR and CDR2 is FQNEAQ (reference sequence). Trimming took off 5 bases at V and 3 bases at J, with 16 bases between the two ends. This CDR3 region has 16 residues. Here the CDR3 DNA reads TGTGCCAGCAGCCCTAGGACTAATAAGTACACCGGGGAGCTGTTTTTT. Its translation: CASSPRTNKYTGELFF.

The V call is TRBV6-4, the J call TRBJ1-2, with D hard to call. Trimming removed 8 bases at V and 8 bases at J, with 6 bases between. The CDR3 runs to 9 residues. Germline CDR1 and CDR2: MRHNA and SNTAGT. The CDR3 here is CASPIGYTF. The CDR3 DNA follows: TGTGCCAGCCCGATCGGCTACACCTTC.

This rearrangement joins TRBV6-5 to TRBJ1-2, with D possibly TRBD1 on 5 matching bases. The germline V gene has CDR1 MNHEY and CDR2 SVGAGI. Trimming shortened V by 7 bases and J by 4 bases, and 19 bases separated the two germline ends. CDR3 length equals 15 residues. The DNA of the CDR3 is TGTGCCAGCATGGGAGGTGTGGGGCGGGCCTATGGCTACACCTTC. This gives the protein CASMGGVGRAYGYTF.

Concerning this clone: No DNA is shown, since the ends of the CDR3 on it are uncertain; the CDR3 is the one TCRdb lists. The V and J genes are TRBV6-2 or TRBV6-3 and TRBJ2-1; TRBD2 was called by the table and not checked on the DNA. Germline assignment: CDR1 MNHEY and CDR2 SVGEGT. The CDR3 is 16 residues long, counting both termini. CDR3 in amino acids: CASSILGLAGDNEQFF.

The chain is built from TRBV5-1 and TRBJ2-3, with TRBD2 as a possible D gene (5 bases). The CDR3 runs 15 residues. V was clipped by 6 bases and J by 1 base, with 15 bases between them. The V gene's germline CDR1 is SGHRS and CDR2 YFSETQ. This CDR3 reads CASMLGALRTDTQYF. The CDR3 DNA reads TGCGCCAGCATGCTGGGAGCACTTCGCACAGATACGCAGTATTTT.

The gene calls are TRBV5-4 and TRBJ1-1; weak D call: TRBD1 (5 bases). Trimming took off 4 bases at V and 0 bases at J, with 13 bases between the two ends. The CDR3 is 15 amino acids. Germline V CDR1 and CDR2: SGHNT, YYREEE (reference sequence). The chain's CDR3 is CASSVAGTMNTEAFF. The DNA of the CDR3 is TGTGCCAGCAGCGTGGCCGGGACGATGAACACTGAAGCTTTCTTT.

J is TRBJ2-5 and V is TRBV9; D perhaps matches TRBD2 (5 bases). Trimming shortened V by 4 bases and J by 5 bases, and 12 bases separated the two germline ends. The CDR3 covers 13 residues. Germline lookup yields CDR1 SGDLS and CDR2 YYNGEE. The chain's CDR3 is CASSSGYGETQYF. For the CDR3, the DNA is TGTGCCAGCAGCTCGGGATATGGGGAGACCCAGTACTTC. Full variable domain (missing parts from reference TRBV9 and TRBJ2-5): DSGVTQTPKHLITATGQRVTLRCSPRSGDLSVYWYQQSLDQGLQFLIQYYNGEERAKGNILERFSAQQFPDLHSELNLSSLELGDSALYFCASSSGYGETQYFGPGTRLLVL.

V usage is TRBV7-9 and J usage is TRBJ2-1; no reliable D call. The CDR3 totals 13 residues. V was clipped by 1 base and J by 4 bases, with 5 bases between them. CDR1 is SEHNR and CDR2 is FQNEAQ in the germline V gene (reference sequence). The CDR3 loop is CASSLDTYNEQFF. CDR3 nucleotide sequence: TGTGCCAGCAGCTTAGACACTTACAATGAGCAGTTCTTC. The full variable domain, with the rest looked up from reference TRBV7-9 and TRBJ2-1, is DTGVSQNPRHKITKRGQNVTFRCDPISEHNRLYWYRQTLGQGPEFLTYFQNEAQLEKSRLLSDRFSAERPKGSFSTLEIQRTEQGDSAMYLCASSLDTYNEQFFGPGTRLTVL.

V gene TRBV28 combines with J gene TRBJ2-7; a possible D gene is TRBD1 (6 bases). The V end was cut by 7 bases, the J end by 5 bases, with 18 bases between. The CDR3 has 14 amino acids. Germline CDR1 and CDR2: MDHEN and SYDVKM. CDR3 sequence reads: CASNSGQLKNEQYF. Here the CDR3 DNA reads TGTGCCAGCAATAGTGGACAGCTCAAAAACGAGCAGTACTTC.

The chain is built from TRBV27 and TRBJ1-1; D perhaps matches TRBD1 (5 bases). Trimming left V 6 bases short and J 7 bases short, with 9 bases between. Germline CDR1 and CDR2: MNHEY and SMNVEV (reference sequence). The CDR3 loop spans 11 amino acids. The CDR3 region has the DNA TGTGCCAGCAGCTACGGACATGAAGCTTTCTTT. Protein: CASSYGHEAFF.

The chain links TRBV9 to TRBJ2-1, with a weak D call TRBD2 (6 bases). The V gene's germline CDR1 is SGDLS and CDR2 YYNGEE. The CDR3 extends over 15 amino acids. V was trimmed by 0 bases and J by 6 bases, leaving 13 bases between them. This chain's CDR3 is CASSVAGGVTNEQFF. The CDR3 region has the DNA TGTGCCAGCAGCGTAGCTGGCGGGGTTACCAATGAGCAGTTCTTC.

The chain is built from TRBV28 and TRBJ1-2, with D perhaps matching TRBD1 (5 bases). This CDR3 contains 13 residues. Looked up from germline, CDR1 is MDHEN and CDR2 is SYDVKM. The V end was cut by 3 bases, the J end by 8 bases, with 13 bases between. The CDR3 DNA reads TGTGCCAGCAGTTTTGTCGGGGGAGAGGGCTACACCTTC. Its translation is CASSFVGGEGYTF.

The chain uses TRBV6-2 or TRBV6-3 and TRBJ2-1, with D perhaps matching TRBD2 (7 bases). Trimming left V 2 bases short and J 9 bases short, with 17 bases between. The CDR3 totals 15 residues. Germline CDR1 and CDR2: MNHEY and SVGEGT. The CDR3: CASSYDGARGGEQFF. The CDR3 DNA sequence: TGTGCCAGCAGTTACGACGGGGCTAGGGGGGGTGAGCAGTTCTTC.

This chain uses TRBV7-2 with TRBJ1-1; 7 bases agree with TRBD1. The CDR3 consists of 14 residues. Germline V gene data show CDR1 as SGHTA and CDR2 as FQGNSA. Trimming cost V 5 bases and J 1 base; bases outside gene matches: 4. The CDR3 DNA reads TGTGCCAGCAGCATACACAGGGGGAACACTGAAGCTTTCTTT. Translated, it gives CASSIHRGNTEAFF.

The J gene is TRBJ1-5, the V gene TRBV28; D unresolved. V dropped 6 bases and J dropped 0 bases, with 6 bases sitting between them. The CDR3 sequence is 13 residues long. The germline gives CDR1 MDHEN, CDR2 SYDVKM. The CDR3 is CASRRVSNQPQHF. CDR3 DNA: TGTGCCAGCAGGCGGGTTAGCAATCAGCCCCAGCATTTT.

This rearrangement joins TRBV28 to TRBJ1-6; D is ambiguous. Per the germline V gene, CDR1 is MDHEN and CDR2 is SYDVKM. CDR3 length: 12 residues. Trimming cost V 6 bases and J 17 bases, with 17 bases left between them. The CDR3 here is CASRSGSHIVHF. CDR3 in DNA: TGTGCCAGCAGATCGGGCAGCCATATCGTCCACTTT.

The chain has TRBV7-2 and TRBJ1-5; D might be TRBD1 (5 bases). Germline lookup yields CDR1 SGHTA and CDR2 FQGNSA. The CDR3 spans 17 residues. Between the trimmed V and J ends, which lost 5 bases and 0 bases, there was a span of 17 bases. CDR3 loop: CASSPGGGGSSNQPQHF. DNA of the CDR3: TGTGCCAGCAGCCCCGGGGGGGGAGGGAGTAGCAATCAGCCCCAGCATTTT. Full variable domain (rest looked up from reference TRBV7-2 and TRBJ1-5): GAGVSQSPSNKVTEKGKDVELRCDPISGHTALYWYRQSLGQGLEFLIYFQGNSAPDKSGLPSDRFSAERTGGSVSTLTIQRTQQEDSAVYLCASSPGGGGSSNQPQHFGDGTRLSIL.

This chain joins TRBV6-1 and TRBJ2-3; TRBD2 aligns across 7 bases. The germline gives CDR1 MNHNS, CDR2 SASEGT. The V gene end was trimmed by 2 bases and the J gene end by 0 bases; junction bases not matched to a gene: 2. The CDR3 covers 15 residues. Here the CDR3 DNA reads TGTGCCAGCAGTGAACGGCGGGAGAGCACAGATACGCAGTATTTT. This codes for CASSERRESTDTQYF.

The chain joins TRBV29-1 to TRBJ2-6; D possibly corresponds to TRBD2 (5 bases). Germline-derived CDR1 and CDR2 are SQVTM and ANQGSEA. The CDR3 spans 15 residues. V was pared by 6 bases and J by 0 bases, with 12 bases between. The CDR3 region is CSVRVSRSGANVLTF. As DNA, the CDR3 is TGCAGCGTGAGGGTATCCCGCTCTGGGGCCAACGTCCTGACTTTC.

V is TRBV2 and J is TRBJ1-5; no reliable D call. V lost 3 bases to trimming and J lost 7 bases, with 10 bases between them. Per the germline V gene, CDR1 is SNHLY and CDR2 is FYNNEI. The CDR3 spans 13 residues. The CDR3 region is CASSERIRQPQHF. Here the CDR3 DNA reads TGTGCCAGCAGTGAGAGAATTCGGCAGCCCCAGCATTTT.

This clone appeared once. The chain recombines TRBV28 with TRBJ1-5; D unclear. Germline CDR1 is MDHEN and CDR2 is SYDVKM. The CDR3 is 12 residues long. The V and J ends lost 6 bases and 6 bases respectively, with 9 bases between them. The CDR3 here is CASRVSSQPQHF. For the CDR3, the DNA is TGTGCCAGCAGAGTCTCAAGTCAGCCCCAGCATTTT. The whole variable domain, remainder taken from reference TRBV28 and TRBJ1-5, is DVKVTQSSRYLVKRTGEKVFLECVQDMDHENMFWYRQDPGLGLRLIYFSYDVKMKEKGDIPEGYSVSREKKERFSLILESASTNQTSMYLCASRVSSQPQHFGDGTRLSIL.

This rearrangement joins TRBV11-1 to TRBJ1-1; TRBD1 matches at 12 bases. With 5 bases clipped from V and 1 base from J, the junction kept 5 bases outside the gene matches. There are 16 residues in the CDR3. Per germline, CDR1 SGHAT and CDR2 FQDESV (reference sequence). Written as DNA, the CDR3 is TGTGCCAGCAGCGTCCCGGGACAGGGGGCGAACACTGAAGCTTTCTTT. Amino acid sequence: CASSVPGQGANTEAFF.

V gene TRBV5-1 combines with J gene TRBJ1-4, with 8 nucleotides matching TRBD1. Germline V gives CDR1 SGHRS, CDR2 YFSETQ. Trimming cost V 3 bases and J 8 bases; bases outside gene matches: 6. This CDR3 has 14 amino acids. The chain's CDR3 is CASSSGQGNEKLFF. The DNA for the CDR3 is TGCGCCAGCAGCTCCGGACAGGGAAACGAAAAACTGTTTTTT.